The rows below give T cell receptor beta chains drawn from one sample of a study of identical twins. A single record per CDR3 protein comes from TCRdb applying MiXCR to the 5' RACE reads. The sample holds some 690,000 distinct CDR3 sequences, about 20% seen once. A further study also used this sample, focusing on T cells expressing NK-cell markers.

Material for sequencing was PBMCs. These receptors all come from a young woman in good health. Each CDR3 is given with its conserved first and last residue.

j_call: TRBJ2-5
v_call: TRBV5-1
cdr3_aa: CASSVQGGQETQYF

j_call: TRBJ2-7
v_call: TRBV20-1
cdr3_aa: CSASLSYEQYF

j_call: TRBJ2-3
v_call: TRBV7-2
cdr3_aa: CASSLGLLAGGDTQYF

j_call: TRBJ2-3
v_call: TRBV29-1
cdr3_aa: CSVSRQATDTQYF

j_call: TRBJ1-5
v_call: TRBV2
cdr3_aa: CASRGSGRSQHF

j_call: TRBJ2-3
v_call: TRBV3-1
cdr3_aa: CASSQEVSGGDTQYF

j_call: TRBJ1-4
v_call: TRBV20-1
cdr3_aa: CSARRQLGGEKLFF

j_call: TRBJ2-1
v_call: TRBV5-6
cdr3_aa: CASRTGTSVYNEQFF

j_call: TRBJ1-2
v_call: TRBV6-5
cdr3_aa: CASSYGQDYTF

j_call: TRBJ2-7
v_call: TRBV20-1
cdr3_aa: CSARILAGYEQYF

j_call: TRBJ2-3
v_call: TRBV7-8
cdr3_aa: CASRQLAGGRGTDTQYF

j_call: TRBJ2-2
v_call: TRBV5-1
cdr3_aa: CASSSALDTGELFF

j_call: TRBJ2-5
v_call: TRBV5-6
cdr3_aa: CASSKSLLASRLQETQYF

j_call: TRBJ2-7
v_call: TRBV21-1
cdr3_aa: CASSKGGTGDYEQYF

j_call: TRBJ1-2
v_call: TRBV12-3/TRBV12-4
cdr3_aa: CASSNRENYGYTF

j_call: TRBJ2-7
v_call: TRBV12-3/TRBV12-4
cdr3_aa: CASSFAADRNYEQYF

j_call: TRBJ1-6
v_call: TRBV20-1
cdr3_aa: CSARTGTGVRNSPLHF

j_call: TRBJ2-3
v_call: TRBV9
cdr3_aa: CASSAARGLAGDTQYF

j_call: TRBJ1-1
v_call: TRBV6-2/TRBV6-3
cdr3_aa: CASTSPWDAFQSGTEAFF

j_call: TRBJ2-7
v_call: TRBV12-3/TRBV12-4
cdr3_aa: CASSSPRGQGTYEQYF

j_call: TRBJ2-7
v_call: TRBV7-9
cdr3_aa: CASSPGPGSYEQYF

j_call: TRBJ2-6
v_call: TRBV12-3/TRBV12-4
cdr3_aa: CASSLRGQTPGANVLTF

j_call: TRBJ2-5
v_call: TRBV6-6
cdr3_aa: CASTTGETQYF

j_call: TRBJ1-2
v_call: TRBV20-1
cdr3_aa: CSAREPQAIYGYTF

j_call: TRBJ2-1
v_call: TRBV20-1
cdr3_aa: CSADFRGNEQFF

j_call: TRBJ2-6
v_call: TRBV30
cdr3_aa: CAWSVGRISGANVLTF

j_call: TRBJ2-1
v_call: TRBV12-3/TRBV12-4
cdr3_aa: CASLLWGLQGDEQFF

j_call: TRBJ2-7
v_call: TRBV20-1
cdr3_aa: CSASRGKDYEQYF

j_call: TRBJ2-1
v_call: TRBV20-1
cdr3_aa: CSAARGVYNEQFF

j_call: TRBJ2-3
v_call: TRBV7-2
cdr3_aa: CASSPVFTDTQYF

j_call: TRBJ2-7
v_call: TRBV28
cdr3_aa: CASSFIYEQYF

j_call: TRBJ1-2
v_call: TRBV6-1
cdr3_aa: CASTTAGVANYGYTF

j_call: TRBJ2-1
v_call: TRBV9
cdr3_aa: CASSPSGTSGNEQFF

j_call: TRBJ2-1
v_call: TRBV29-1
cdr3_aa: CSVEGQAGNEQFF

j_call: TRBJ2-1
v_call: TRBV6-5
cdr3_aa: CASSYATPGLLEVNEQFF

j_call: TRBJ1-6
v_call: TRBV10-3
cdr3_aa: CAIQQGVNNSPLHF

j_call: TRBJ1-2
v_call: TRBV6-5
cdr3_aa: CASSSGGGFYGYTF

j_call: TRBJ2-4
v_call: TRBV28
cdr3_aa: CASSIPSGERAKNIQYF

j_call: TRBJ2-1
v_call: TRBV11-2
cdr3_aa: CASLPGQGIFNEQFF

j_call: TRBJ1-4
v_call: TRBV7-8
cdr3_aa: CASSSRAEKLFF

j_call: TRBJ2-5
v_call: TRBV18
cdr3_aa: CASSPDETQYF

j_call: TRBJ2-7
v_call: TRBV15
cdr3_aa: CATSREQIRGAPLVF

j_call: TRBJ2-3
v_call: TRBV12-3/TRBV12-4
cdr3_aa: CASSGPGDTQYF

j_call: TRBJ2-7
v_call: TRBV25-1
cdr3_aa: CASSDPGQLYEQYF

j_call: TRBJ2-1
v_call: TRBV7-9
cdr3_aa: CASSFLMSLDEQFF

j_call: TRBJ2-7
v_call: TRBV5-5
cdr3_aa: CASSLGPRQITIYEQYF

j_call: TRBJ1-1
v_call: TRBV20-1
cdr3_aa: CSASRQGAEAFF

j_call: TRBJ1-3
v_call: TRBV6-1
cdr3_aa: CASRNLAGGDTIYF

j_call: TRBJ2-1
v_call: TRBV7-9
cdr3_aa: CASSFQRRTYNEQFF

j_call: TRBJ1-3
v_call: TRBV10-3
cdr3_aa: CAISEWRNGNTIYF

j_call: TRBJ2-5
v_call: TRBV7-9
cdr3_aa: CATTEGQETQYF

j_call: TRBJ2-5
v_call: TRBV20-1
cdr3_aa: CSVLLEDGETQYF

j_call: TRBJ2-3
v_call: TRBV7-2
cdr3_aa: CASSLRQGALSTDTQYF